The entry below gives a single T cell receptor beta chain sequence along with its context. This record comes from a study of response to subunit inactivated influenza vaccine. Trimming pared 1 base from V and 5 bases from J, leaving 9 bases between. Germline CDR1 LGHDT, CDR2 YNNKEL (reference sequence). The CDR3 totals 15 residues. TCRdb re-called the RT-PCR reads through MiXCR, storing one row per CDR3 protein. The top ten clones hold approximately 11% of a sample with about 570,000 distinct CDR3 sequences, 11% of them seen once. These data were likewise used in another study, on T cells expressing NK-cell markers. That source adds: With UMIs, 5'RACE template switching was used to make TCR beta cDNA. The TCR beta repertoires were obtained from sorted CD3+CD56+NKG2C+, CD3+CD56+NKG2C- and CD3+CD56-NKG2C+ T cells. In four donors, these clonotypes also led the CD3+CD56-NKG2C+ fraction. Uncertainty persisted over the HCMV specificity of expanded NKG2C+ T cell clones.

V gene TRBV3-1 combines with J gene TRBJ1-6; D ambiguous. This specimen was PBMCs from blood, taken on the day of vaccination. This sequence originates from a man between 50 and 59 years old who received an inactivated influenza vaccine. This CDR3 reads CASSQGASNNSPLHF. The CDR3 DNA reads as TGTGCCAGCAGCCAAGGGGCCAGCAATAATTCACCCCTCCACTTT.